This T cell receptor beta chain was observed in a study of cytomegalovirus exposure and HLA in healthy donors. Study-wide results and caveats: Reports indicate that TCR beta sequences accurately predicted the HLA-A and HLA-B alleles of most subjects.

About this clone itself: Its specificity is not known.

Deletions cut 5 bases from V and 1 base from J, with 14 bases between. The CDR3 covers 16 residues. CDR1 and CDR2 from the germline V gene are SGHTA and FQGTGA. A multiplex PCR was run with 60 Vbeta primers and 13 Jbeta primers. Profiling relied on immunoSEQ multiplex PCR, and the TCRdb table lists in-frame clones only, not all of them. The table records about 190,000 clones, 75% to 90% of them present only once. The V gene is TRBV7-3, the J gene TRBJ2-2, with a possible D match to TRBD2 (6 bases). The sample was PBMCs. This sequence was found in a man aged 45-65 years in good health and CMV-seronegative. CDR3 in amino acids: CASSALGLGNTGELFF. For the CDR3, the DNA is TGTGCCAGCAGCGCATTGGGACTCGGGAACACCGGGGAGCTGTTTTTT.